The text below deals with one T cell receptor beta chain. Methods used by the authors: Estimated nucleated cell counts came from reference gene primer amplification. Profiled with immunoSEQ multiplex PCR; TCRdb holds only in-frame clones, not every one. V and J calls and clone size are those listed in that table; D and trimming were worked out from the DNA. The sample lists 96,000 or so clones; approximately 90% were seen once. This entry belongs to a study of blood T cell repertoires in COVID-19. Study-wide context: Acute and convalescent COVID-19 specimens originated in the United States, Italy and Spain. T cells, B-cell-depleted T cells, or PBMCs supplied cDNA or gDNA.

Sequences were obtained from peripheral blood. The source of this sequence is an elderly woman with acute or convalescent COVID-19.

As DNA, the CDR3 is TGTGCCAGCAGTCGGGACACCGGGGAGCTGTTTTTT. As protein: CASSRDTGELFF. The chain employs TRBV28 and TRBJ2-2; no definite D call. Germline lookup yields CDR1 MDHEN and CDR2 SYDVKM. CDR3 size: 12 residues. Trimming shortened V by 5 bases and J by 3 bases, and 4 bases separated the two germline ends. Drawing the rest from reference TRBV28 and TRBJ2-2, the complete variable domain is DVKVTQSSRYLVKRTGEKVFLECVQDMDHENMFWYRQDPGLGLRLIYFSYDVKMKEKGDIPEGYSVSREKKERFSLILESASTNQTSMYLCASSRDTGELFFGEGSRLTVL.